The clone carrying this TCR beta chain was detected many times. Antigen unknown. There were healthy Caucasian individuals from Russia, aged roughly 6 to 100, serving as donors. These data originate in a study of blood T cells in healthy people across ages. Broader study findings: In older individuals, TCR beta diversity per million T cells was lower, falling roughly linearly with age.

The use of a sample-barcoded 5' primer and a J-beta primer mix characterized a second PCR of about 7 to 12 cycles. Via MiXCR, TCRdb re-called the 5' RACE reads, giving one row per CDR3 protein. Found here are 630,000 or so distinct CDR3 sequences, roughly 30% of them singletons; the top ten hold 15%. This CDR3 has 16 residues. CDR1 is MNHEY and CDR2 is SVGAGI in the germline V gene. V trimming: 5 bases; J trimming: 7 bases; junction bases outside the gene matches: 11. This clonotype was sampled from a woman at least 80 years old in good health. The chain has TRBV6-5 and TRBJ1-2; 12 nucleotides line up with TRBD1. Sequenced sample: blood. CDR3 coding DNA: TGTGCCAGCAGTCCCCGTCCCGGGACAGGGGGCGGTGGCTACACCTTC. It encodes CASSPRPGTGGGGYTF.